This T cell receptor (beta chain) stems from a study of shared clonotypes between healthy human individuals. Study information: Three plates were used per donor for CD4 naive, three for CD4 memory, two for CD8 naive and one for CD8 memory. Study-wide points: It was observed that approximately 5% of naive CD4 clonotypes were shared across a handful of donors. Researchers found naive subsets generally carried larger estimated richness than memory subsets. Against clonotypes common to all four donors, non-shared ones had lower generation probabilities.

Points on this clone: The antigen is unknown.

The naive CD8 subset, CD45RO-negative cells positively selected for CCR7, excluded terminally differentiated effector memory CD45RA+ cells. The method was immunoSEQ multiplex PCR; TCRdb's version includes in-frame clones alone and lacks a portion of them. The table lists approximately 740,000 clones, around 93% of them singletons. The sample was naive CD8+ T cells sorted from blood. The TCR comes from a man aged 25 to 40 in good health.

CDR3 bases: TGTGCCATCAGTTCCGGTCCTCGGGACAATTACAATGAGCAGTTCTTC. Its translation is CAISSGPRDNYNEQFF. V is TRBV10-3 and J is TRBJ2-1; a weak D match, TRBD1 (6 bases). Germline-derived CDR1 and CDR2 are ENHRY and SYGVKD. CDR3 length equals 16 residues. With 5 bases removed from V and 4 bases from J, the gap between germline ends came to 18 bases.